This T cell receptor (beta chain) was identified in a study of T cells after posttransplantation cyclophosphamide. CDR3 length equals 14 residues. The V end lost 7 bases, the J end lost 9 bases, and 19 bases lay between the germline ends. CDR1 WSHSY and CDR2 SAAADI come from the germline V gene. Clones were sequenced by immunoSEQ multiplex PCR, and TCRdb holds only the in-frame ones, with some missing. The sample carries about 52,000 clones, roughly 92% recorded once. The chain has TRBV10-2 and TRBJ1-5; D possibly corresponds to TRBD1 (5 bases). The sequence was collected from a woman aged 30 to 39 in good health and a related stem cell transplant donor. The sequenced sample was PBMCs. The CDR3 here is CASTPSGRGLPQHF. The CDR3 coding sequence is TGCGCCAGCACACCCTCGGGACGGGGGTTGCCCCAGCATTTT.